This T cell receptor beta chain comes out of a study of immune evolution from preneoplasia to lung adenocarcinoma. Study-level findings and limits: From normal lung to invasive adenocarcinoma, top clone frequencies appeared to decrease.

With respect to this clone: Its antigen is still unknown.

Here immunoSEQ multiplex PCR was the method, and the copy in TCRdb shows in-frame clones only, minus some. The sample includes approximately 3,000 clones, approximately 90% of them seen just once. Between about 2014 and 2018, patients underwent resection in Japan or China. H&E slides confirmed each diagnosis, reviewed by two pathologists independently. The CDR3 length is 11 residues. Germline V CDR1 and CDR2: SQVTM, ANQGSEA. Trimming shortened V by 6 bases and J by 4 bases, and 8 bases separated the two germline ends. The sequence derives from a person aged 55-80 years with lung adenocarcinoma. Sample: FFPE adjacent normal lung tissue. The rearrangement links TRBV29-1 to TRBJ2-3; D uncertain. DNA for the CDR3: TGCAGCGTGGGATCGGCAGATACGCAGTATTTT. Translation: CSVGSADTQYF.